This T cell receptor (beta chain) emerged from a study of cytomegalovirus exposure and HLA in healthy donors. PCR primers comprised 60 Vbeta and 13 Jbeta primers. In the source study's methods: Later, an analysis found 75 million to 100 million unique TCR beta chains, and roughly 9.9 million of these were shared. Repertoires were generated with immunoSEQ multiplex PCR, while TCRdb's copy carries only in-frame clones and drops some. Clone size and V and J calls were adopted from that table, with D and trimming inferred from the DNA. The table includes over 110,000 clones, about 79% detected once. As for this clone: Its antigen remains unidentified.

Germline assignment: CDR1 SGDLS and CDR2 YYNGEE. With 0 bases removed from V and 5 bases from J, the gap between germline ends came to 11 bases. The CDR3 has 14 residues. Regarding the study as a whole: Altogether, 160 or so TCR beta chains were recorded as cytomegalovirus-associated. Later analysis suggested most CMV-associated TCR beta chains were HLA-restricted. In vitro assays verified that a few CMV-associated chains recognized CMV antigens specifically.

The chain couples TRBV9 to TRBJ2-5, with D perhaps matching TRBD2 (7 bases). The sample was PBMCs. This clonotype originated in a male donor in good health and CMV-seronegative. The CDR3 nucleotides are TGTGCCAGCAGCGTAGAGGGGGGGGAGGAGACCCAGTACTTC. Protein sequence: CASSVEGGEETQYF.